A selection of T cell receptor beta chains follows, all from one sample in a study of cytomegalovirus exposure and HLA in healthy donors. The repertoire was sequenced with immunoSEQ multiplex PCR; TCRdb's copy has only in-frame clones and lacks some. The table includes around 230,000 clones, approximately 84% detected once. The sequenced material came from PBMCs. All receptors come from a girl aged 2 to 9 in good health and CMV-seronegative. Both conserved end residues are part of each CDR3. D genes are given only for firm matches. Size is stated for part of the rows, as once, few or many counts, or as a class when the clone is expanded.

.	.	TRBJ1-1	TRBV9	TGTGCCAGCAGCGTAGAGGGGGGGAAGGAAGCTTTCTTT	CASSVEGGKEAFF
.	.	TRBJ1-6	TRBV19	TGTGCCAGTAGCGATGGGGCAGATTATTCACCCCTCCACTTT	CASSDGADYSPLHF
.	TRBD1	TRBJ2-1	TRBV15	TGTGCCACCAGCGGTAGGGGGCCTCAGGATGAGCAGTTCTTC	CATSGRGPQDEQFF
.	TRBD1	TRBJ1-1	TRBV27	TGTGCCAGCAACAAGGTGGGACAGAGGGCTTTCTTT	CASNKVGQRAFF
few	TRBD1	TRBJ1-5	TRBV30	TGTGCCTGGAGGGGACAGGGGAAAAATCAGCCCCAGCATTTT	CAWRGQGKNQPQHF
.	TRBD2	TRBJ2-1	TRBV7-9	TGTGCCAGCAGCTTAGCTTGGACTAGCGGGGGTAATGAGCAGTTCTTC	CASSLAWTSGGNEQFF
.	TRBD1	TRBJ1-5	TRBV28	TGTGCCAGCAGAGACCTTACCGGGACAGGTGGGTCCTGGGGCAATCAGCCCCAGCATTTT	CASRDLTGTGGSWGNQPQHF
.	TRBD2	TRBJ2-7	TRBV6-5	TGTGCCAGCACCCCAGTCGGGGGGGTGGGAGAAGAGCAGTACTTC	CASTPVGGVGEEQYF
.	TRBD1	TRBJ1-4	TRBV5-5	TGTGCCAGCAGACTGACGGGACAGGAAAAACTGTTTTTT	CASRLTGQEKLFF
.	.	TRBJ2-5	TRBV7-8	TGTGCCAGCAGCTTAGCGGACAGAATAGAGACCCAGTACTTC	CASSLADRIETQYF
.	.	TRBJ2-3	TRBV18	TGTGCCAGCTCACCAGTGCTTGCGGGTGCAGATACGCAGTATTTT	CASSPVLAGADTQYF
.	TRBD1	TRBJ2-3	TRBV5-6	TGTGCCAGCAACAGGATGGGACAGGGGGTAGGCACAGATACGCAGTATTTT	CASNRMGQGVGTDTQYF
.	.	TRBJ2-1	TRBV5-4	TGTGCCAGCAGCCCTGAGTCGGGGGGCCGGGGCTACAATGAGCAGTTCTTC	CASSPESGGRGYNEQFF
.	.	TRBJ2-2	TRBV4-1	TGCGCCAGCAGCCAGGCCGCATCTGCCACCGGGGAGCTGTTTTTT	CASSQAASATGELFF
.	.	TRBJ1-5	TRBV15	TGTGCCACCAGCGGCGGGCATGCCAGCAATCAGCCCCAGCATTTT	CATSGGHASNQPQHF
.	TRBD2	TRBJ2-5	TRBV29-1	TGCAGCGTTGGTGGCCTAGCGGGAGGGATGATTGAGACCCAGTACTTC	CSVGGLAGGMIETQYF
.	TRBD2	TRBJ2-3	TRBV29-1	TGCAGCGTTGAAGACGGGCTAGCGGGCACAGATACGCAGTATTTT	CSVEDGLAGTDTQYF
.	.	TRBJ2-3	TRBV6-4	TGTGCCAGCAGTGACGGGGGGGCCACAGATACGCAGTATTTT	CASSDGGATDTQYF
.	TRBD2	TRBJ2-7	TRBV6-1	TGTGCCAGCACAAGAGCGGGAGAGGTCTACGAGCAGTACTTC	CASTRAGEVYEQYF
.	.	TRBJ2-1	TRBV5-6	TGTGCCAGCAGCTTGATCACCCAGGGGTCGTCTTTCTACAATGAGCAGTTCTTC	CASSLITQGSSFYNEQFF
few	.	TRBJ1-2	TRBV6-5	TGTGCCAGCAAACCCACAGACGCTCCTTCCTATGGCTACACCTTC	CASKPTDAPSYGYTF
.	.	TRBJ1-1	TRBV12-1	TGTGCCAGCAGCACAAGACAGGGGTTGGTCACTGAAGCTTTCTTT	CASSTRQGLVTEAFF
once	.	TRBJ1-2	TRBV7-9	TGTGCCAGCAGCCCTCGGGACACCCCCCTCTATGGCTACACCTTC	CASSPRDTPLYGYTF
.	TRBD1	TRBJ1-6	TRBV5-1	TGCGCCAGCAGCGAAGGACAGGGGGCTTTTTCACCCCTCCACTTT	CASSEGQGAFSPLHF
.	.	TRBJ1-1	TRBV15	TGTGCCACCAGCAAGGTAAAGAGGACAGCCATGAACACTGAAGCTTTCTTT	CATSKVKRTAMNTEAFF
few	TRBD1	TRBJ2-1	TRBV5-4	TGTGCCAGCAGCAGAACAGGGGGAGCCAGGCAGTTCTTC	CASSRTGGARQFF
.	TRBD2	TRBJ2-1	TRBV5-1	TGCGCCAGCAGCTTGTCTCGTCGCACCGGGACTAGCGGGAGTAAGGGGTACAATGAGCAGTTCTTC	CASSLSRRTGTSGSKGYNEQFF
.	.	TRBJ1-3	TRBV6-1	TGTGCCAGCATTCCAGGGCTGCGAGGAAACACCATATATTTT	CASIPGLRGNTIYF
.	.	TRBJ1-1	TRBV19	TGTGCCAGTAGTATATCAGGGGACACTGAAGCTTTCTTT	CASSISGDTEAFF
once	.	TRBJ2-1	TRBV7-9	TGTGCCAGCAGCTTAGCGGATTGGAGGGACCCTCGGGACAATGAGCAGTTCTTC	CASSLADWRDPRDNEQFF
.	TRBD1	TRBJ2-7	TRBV7-9	TGTGCCAGCAGCTTAGTAGGGACAGGGGGCAAATTCCACGAGCAGTACTTC	CASSLVGTGGKFHEQYF
.	.	TRBJ2-7	TRBV10-3	TGTGCCATCAGCGGGACTTCGGTTTCCTACGAGCAGTACTTC	CAISGTSVSYEQYF
.	TRBD1	TRBJ2-7	TRBV2	TGTGCCAGCTCAGAGATGACAGGGCCCTACGAGCAGTACTTC	CASSEMTGPYEQYF
.	TRBD2	TRBJ2-7	TRBV7-2	TGTGCCAGCAGCTTAGTCCCGACTAGCGGGGTTTACGAGCAGTACTTC	CASSLVPTSGVYEQYF
.	TRBD2	TRBJ2-3	TRBV9	TGTGCCAGCAGCGTATCTGGCGGGAGGGCCAGAGATACGCAGTATTTT	CASSVSGGRARDTQYF
.	.	TRBJ1-1	TRBV7-2	TGTGCCAGCAGCTTAGTCGGCAGGGTAAGCACTGAAGCTTTCTTT	CASSLVGRVSTEAFF
.	.	TRBJ1-6	TRBV5-5	TGTGCCAGCAGCTTAGAGGGGGTAGATAATTCACCCCTCCACTTT	CASSLEGVDNSPLHF
.	.	TRBJ2-6	TRBV5-4	TGTGCCAGCAGCCCGAGAGAGTTCTCTGGGGCCAACGTCCTGACTTTC	CASSPREFSGANVLTF
.	.	TRBJ2-1	TRBV2	TGTGCCAGCCTGGGACTGAGCTCCTACAATGAGCAGTTCTTC	CASLGLSSYNEQFF
.	.	TRBJ2-5	TRBV10-1	TGCGCCAGCAGTGAGTCTGGCATGGTCAAAGAGACCCAGTACTTC	CASSESGMVKETQYF
.	TRBD2	TRBJ2-3	TRBV29-1	TGCAGCGTCGGTTTAGCGGGGGGGTCAGATACGCAGTATTTT	CSVGLAGGSDTQYF
few	TRBD2	TRBJ2-5	TRBV4-1	TGCGCCAGCAGCCAAGTAGCAAGCGGGAGAAGAGGAGAGACCCAGTACTTC	CASSQVASGRRGETQYF
.	.	TRBJ2-3	TRBV6-4	TGTGCCAGCTCTTCGGGGATTATGTTAGATACGCAGTATTTT	CASSSGIMLDTQYF
.	TRBD2	TRBJ2-7	TRBV10-2	TGCGCCAGCAGTCCTAGCGGGAGGGTGTTCGAGCAGTACTTC	CASSPSGRVFEQYF
.	TRBD1	TRBJ1-2	TRBV7-6	TGTGCCAGCAGCCATGGGGGACAGGGGGACTATGGCTACACCTTC	CASSHGGQGDYGYTF
few	TRBD1	TRBJ2-4	TRBV6-5	TGTGCCAGCAGTCAGAGAGGCGACAGGGGTAACATTCAGTACTTC	CASSQRGDRGNIQYF
.	.	TRBJ2-3	TRBV4-1	TGCGCCAGCAGCCCAAATACAGATACGCAGTATTTT	CASSPNTDTQYF
.	.	TRBJ2-1	TRBV25-1	TGTGCCAGCAGTGAAGAAGAGGGGGAGAACAATGAGCAGTTCTTC	CASSEEEGENNEQFF
.	.	TRBJ2-2	TRBV5-1	TGCGCCAGCAGCCTAGGGGGGGCGACGAACACCGGGGAGCTGTTTTTT	CASSLGGATNTGELFF
.	TRBD1	TRBJ2-7	TRBV27	TGTGCCAGCAGTTGGGCTGACAGGGCGAAAGGCGAGCAGTACTTC	CASSWADRAKGEQYF
.	.	TRBJ1-5	TRBV6-1	TGTGCCAGCAGTGAACGCAAGGACAGAAGAGGCAATCAGCCCCAGCATTTT	CASSERKDRRGNQPQHF
.	TRBD1	TRBJ2-7	TRBV27	TGTGCCAGCAGTCCCTACCCCGGGACAGGAGGTGGCTACGAGCAGTACTTC	CASSPYPGTGGGYEQYF
.	.	TRBJ2-7	TRBV6-5	TGTGCCAGCAGTACCCCCGGGTGGCCCTACGAGCAGTACTTC	CASSTPGWPYEQYF
once	TRBD1	TRBJ2-4	TRBV11-2	TGTGCCAGCAGCTTAGCTTTTCTACCGACAGGGGTGAACATTCAGTACTTC	CASSLAFLPTGVNIQYF